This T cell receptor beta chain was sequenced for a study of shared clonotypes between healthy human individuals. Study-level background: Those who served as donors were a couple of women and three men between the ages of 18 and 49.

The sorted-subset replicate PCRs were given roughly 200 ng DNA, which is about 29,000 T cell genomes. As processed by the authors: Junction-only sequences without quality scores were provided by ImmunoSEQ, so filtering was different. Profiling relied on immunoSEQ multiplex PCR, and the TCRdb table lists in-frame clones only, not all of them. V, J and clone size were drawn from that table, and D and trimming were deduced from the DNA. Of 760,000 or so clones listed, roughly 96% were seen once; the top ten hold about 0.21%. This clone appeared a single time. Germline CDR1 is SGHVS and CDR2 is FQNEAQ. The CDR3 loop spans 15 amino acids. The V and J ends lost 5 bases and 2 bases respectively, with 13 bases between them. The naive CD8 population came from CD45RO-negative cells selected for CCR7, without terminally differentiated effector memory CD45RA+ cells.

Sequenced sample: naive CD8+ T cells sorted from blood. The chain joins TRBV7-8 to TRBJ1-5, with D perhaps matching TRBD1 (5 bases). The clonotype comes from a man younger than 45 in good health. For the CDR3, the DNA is TGTGCCAGCAGCCACGGGGGAAGGGGCAATCAGCCCCAGCATTTT. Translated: CASSHGGRGNQPQHF. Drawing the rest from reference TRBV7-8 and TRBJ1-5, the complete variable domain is GAGVSQSPRYKVAKRGQDVALRCDPISGHVSLFWYQQALGQGPEFLTYFQNEAQLDKSGLPSDRFFAERPEGSVSTLKIQRTQQEDSAVYLCASSHGGRGNQPQHFGDGTRLSIL.